One T cell receptor (beta chain) is described in this entry. The antigen is not known. Treatment indicated: roughly 11-day PBMC culture with coronavirus spike peptide pools or control peptides (ViraFEST assay). The unexposed donor gave CD4+ T cells before the COVID-19 pandemic (2011-2018). The culture of roughly 2 million PBMCs per well included 9.5 to 10 IU/ml IL-2 and 9.5 to 10 ug/ml peptide pools. The data derive from a study of vaccination and CD4 T cells after COVID-19. On the study more broadly: From HCoV-229E, HCoV-OC43, HCoV-NL63 and SARS-CoV-2, overlapping spike peptides were used to stimulate the cells. A CEFX pool, an HIV-1 Nef pool, or else no peptide went into the control cultures.

Researchers used the Oncomine TCR Beta short-read assay to sequence DNA from cultured CD4+ T cells. MiXCR was run by TCRdb on the PCR reads, yielding one entry per CDR3 protein. The sample contains about 9,500 distinct CDR3 sequences, approximately 48% of which appear only once. The CDR3 loop spans 16 amino acids. V dropped 5 bases and J dropped 7; count of bases not matched to a gene: 13. CDR1 is MNHEY, CDR2 SVGEGT, per germline. Whole-study results and caveats: The median SARS-CoV-2-reactive clonotype number increased from approximately 21 to 40, without statistical significance.

The chain recombines TRBV6-2 or TRBV6-3 with TRBJ2-1; TRBD2 agrees at 8 bases. Sequences were obtained from CD4+ T cells from blood, cultured in vitro. The receptor's source is a human donor in good health. CDR3 coding DNA: TGTGCCAGCAGTATTCGGGCCAGCGGGAGCAGGAATGAGCAGTTCTTC. It encodes CASSIRASGSRNEQFF.